These 23 T cell receptor beta chains were all obtained from the same sample, sequenced in a study of T cells after posttransplantation cyclophosphamide. Busulfan-fludarabine conditioning, marrow transplant, and cyclophosphamide on days +3 and +4 were administered. Only in-frame clones appear in the TCRdb table, and some are missing; sequencing was by immunoSEQ multiplex PCR. This sample carries roughly 15,000 clones and no singletons, and roughly 23% goes to the top ten. The specimen comprised PBMCs, sampled approximately 1,100 days after allogeneic stem cell transplant with posttransplant cyclophosphamide. Receptors were obtained from a female patient in her 40s who received an allogeneic stem cell transplant from a related donor, was CMV-positive, and had no GVHD. Some of these T cells may belong to the graft donor.

The sample holds many counts of this clone. J is TRBJ2-1 and V is TRBV10-3; 15 nucleotides match TRBD2. V trimming: 11 bases; J trimming: 7 bases; junction bases outside the gene matches: 6. The V gene's germline CDR1 is ENHRY and CDR2 SYGVKD. The CDR3 runs to 14 residues. The CDR3 here is CASWTSGGGNEQFF. Here the CDR3 DNA reads TGTGCCTCCTGGACTAGCGGGGGGGGGAATGAGCAGTTCTTC.

This clone was found a few times. The chain has TRBV6-5 and TRBJ1-6; 9 bases are a match to TRBD1. From germline, CDR1 is MNHEY and CDR2 SVGAGI. The CDR3 totals 15 residues. The trim removed 5 bases at V and 3 bases at J, leaving 2 bases unmatched. DNA of the CDR3: TGTGCCAGCAGTGGGACAGGGAGCTATAATTCACCCCTCCACTTT. Translated, it gives CASSGTGSYNSPLHF.

This clone has only a few counts. The CDR3, as DNA: TGTGCCATCATTATCAAACAGGAGACGGCATACGAGCAGTACTTC. Translated: CAIIIKQETAYEQYF. V is TRBV9 and J is TRBJ2-7; D is possibly TRBD1 (5 bases). The CDR3 contains 15 residues. Germline CDR1 is SGDLS and CDR2 is YYNGEE. V was trimmed by 9 bases and J by 4 bases, leaving 23 bases between them.

This clone has more than one count but fewer than ten. The CDR3 sequence: CASGSGYSNQPQHF. The CDR3 bases are TGTGCTAGTGGTTCAGGATATAGCAATCAGCCCCAGCATTTT. The chain employs TRBV12-5 and TRBJ1-5; no firm D call. The CDR3 runs 14 residues. CDR1 is LGHNT and CDR2 is FRNRAP in the germline V gene. V was pared by 4 bases and J by 0 bases, with 7 bases between.

The chain combines TRBV11-2 with TRBJ1-1; no firm D call. V shed 4 bases and J shed 2 bases, with 17 bases lying between them. Germline assignment: CDR1 SGHAT and CDR2 FQNNGV. This CDR3 is built from 16 residues. This CDR3 reads CASSYPRGPSNTEAFF. The DNA of the CDR3 is TGTGCCAGCAGCTACCCCCGAGGGCCGAGCAACACTGAAGCTTTCTTT. Supplemented by reference TRBV11-2 and TRBJ1-1, the full variable domain reads EAGVAQSPRYKIIEKRQSVAFWCNPISGHATLYWYQQILGQGPKLLIQFQNNGVVDDSQLPKDRFSAERLKGVDSTLKIQPAKLEDSAVYLCASSYPRGPSNTEAFFGQGTRLTVV.

This clone was picked up many times. This chain links TRBV10-3 with TRBJ1-2, with TRBD1 matching 8 bases. Germline V gene sequence: CDR1 ENHRY, CDR2 SYGVKD. This CDR3 contains 17 residues. J lost 8 bases, V lost 2 bases, and 16 bases had no gene match. The CDR3 nucleotides are TGTGCCATCAGTGAGATCGGGCGGGACAGGCGATTTGAGGGCTACACCTTC. This sequence encodes CAISEIGRDRRFEGYTF.

This clone was seen ten or more times. J is TRBJ2-5 and V is TRBV5-4; weak D call: TRBD2 (5 bases). The V gene's germline CDR1 is SGHNT and CDR2 YYREEE (reference sequence). The germline V and J ends were trimmed by 3 bases and 2 bases, with 11 bases remaining between them. The CDR3 totals 14 residues. In DNA, the CDR3 is TGTGCCAGCAGCTCCGGACTCCATCAAGAGACCCAGTACTTC. Translating gives CASSSGLHQETQYF.

This clone was seen a few times. The chain couples TRBV5-6 to TRBJ1-2; possible D gene TRBD1, 6 bases. The germline V gene encodes CDR1 SGHDT and CDR2 YYEEEE. The CDR3 covers 14 residues. V lost 3 bases and J lost 3, with 12 bases in between. CDR3 sequence reads: CASSYLTGYYGYTF. Written as DNA, the CDR3 is TGTGCCAGCAGCTATCTCACAGGGTACTATGGCTACACCTTC.

This clone was seen at least ten times. The rearrangement joins TRBV9 to TRBJ1-5; D is uncertain. The germline V gene has CDR1 SGDLS and CDR2 YYNGEE. This CDR3 spans 15 amino acids. Between the trimmed V and J ends, which lost 4 bases and 1 base, there was a span of 12 bases. The CDR3 nucleotides are TGTGCCAGCAGCTCGGAGGGTTTGAGCAATCAGCCCCAGCATTTT. Protein sequence: CASSSEGLSNQPQHF.

The chain carries TRBV5-1 and TRBJ1-4; no firm D call. CDR3 size: 14 residues. V lost 6 bases, J lost 4 bases, and 13 bases lay in between. Germline CDR1 SGHRS, CDR2 YFSETQ. The CDR3 loop is CASTQANLNEKLFF. The DNA of the CDR3 is TGCGCCAGCACCCAGGCTAACCTTAATGAAAAACTGTTTTTT. Complete variable domain (other parts from reference TRBV5-1 and TRBJ1-4): KAGVTQTPRYLIKTRGQQVTLSCSPISGHRSVSWYQQTPGQGLQFLFEYFSETQRNKGNFPGRFSGRQFSNSRSEMNVSTLELGDSALYLCASTQANLNEKLFFGSGTQLSVL.

This clone occurred a few times. The V gene is TRBV7-9, the J gene TRBJ2-7; unclear D gene. This CDR3 spans 16 amino acids. CDR1 and CDR2 from the germline V gene are SEHNR and FQNEAQ (reference sequence). The V end was cut by 4 bases, the J end by 5 bases, with 21 bases between. CDR3 in DNA: TGTGCCAGCAGCTCCCCTCCTCCGGTATGGGCCCACGAGCAGTACTTC. Its translation: CASSSPPPVWAHEQYF.

This clone appeared a few times. The V gene is TRBV4-1, the J gene TRBJ1-2, with D unclear. CDR1 is MGHRA, CDR2 YSYEKL, per germline. The CDR3 is 14 amino acids. Trimming took 3 bases from V and 8 from J, leaving 16 bases between them. CDR3 in amino acids: CASSHDSEIVGYTF. The CDR3 bases are TGCGCCAGCAGCCACGATTCGGAGATAGTGGGCTACACCTTC.

This clone was found a few times. V gene TRBV27 combines with J gene TRBJ2-5, with D possibly matching TRBD2 (6 bases). This CDR3 region has 15 residues. V lost 2 bases to trimming and J lost 1 base, with 11 bases between them. Germline loops: CDR1 MNHEY, CDR2 SMNVEV (reference sequence). CDR3 sequence reads: CASSLGLTSQETQYF. The CDR3, as DNA: TGTGCCAGCAGTTTAGGGTTGACTAGCCAAGAGACCCAGTACTTC.

This clone was seen at least ten times. The V and J genes are TRBV27 and TRBJ2-7, with TRBD1 matching 7 bases. V gave up 5 bases and J gave up 4 bases; unmatched junction bases: 11. Germline loops: CDR1 MNHEY, CDR2 SMNVEV (reference sequence). CDR3 size: 15 residues. The CDR3 DNA sequence: TGTGCCAGCAGTCCTCGCAGGGGGAATGAGTACGAGCAGTACTTC. This translates into CASSPRRGNEYEQYF.

This clone was recorded many times. The chain links TRBV5-6 to TRBJ2-7; 9 bases are a match to TRBD1. Germline trimming cut 0 bases from V and 2 bases from J; bases unmatched to any gene: 0. Germline loops: CDR1 SGHDT, CDR2 YYEEEE. The length of the CDR3 is 14 residues. The DNA for the CDR3 is TGTGCCAGCAGCTTGGGACAGGGGGCCTACGAGCAGTACTTC. This gives the protein CASSLGQGAYEQYF.

This clone has a count of ten or more. This chain connects TRBV6-6 to TRBJ1-5; D is undetermined. Deletions cut 6 bases from V and 7 bases from J, with 7 bases between. CDR3 length: 11 residues. CDR1 is MNHNY and CDR2 is SVGAGI in the germline V gene (reference sequence). The CDR3 sequence: CASSHGQPQHF. CDR3 sequence (DNA): TGTGCCAGCAGCCACGGGCAGCCCCAGCATTTT.

In its sample, this clone was seen many times. This chain connects TRBV7-2 to TRBJ1-5, with 9 bases matching TRBD1. This CDR3 spans 15 amino acids. Unmatched junction bases numbered 5, after V lost 5 bases and J lost 3 bases. Per the germline V gene, CDR1 is SGHTA and CDR2 is FQGNSA. The DNA of the CDR3 is TGTGCCAGCAGCGCGACAGGGGGTATCAATCAGCCCCAGCATTTT. Its translation: CASSATGGINQPQHF.

This clone showed up many times. The chain joins TRBV5-6 to TRBJ2-5; 15 nucleotides line up with TRBD2. CDR1 is SGHDT and CDR2 is YYEEEE in the germline V gene. V dropped 4 bases and J dropped 3; count of bases not matched to a gene: 7. The CDR3 runs to 17 residues. The CDR3 protein is CASSGGLAGGIKETQYF. DNA for the CDR3: TGTGCCAGCAGCGGGGGACTAGCGGGGGGTATTAAAGAGACCCAGTACTTC.

This clone was found many times. V and J are TRBV7-2 and TRBJ2-3, with 7 nucleotides matching TRBD2. The CDR3 length is 16 residues. The junction had 8 bases not matched to a gene; V was cut back by 5 bases and J by 0 bases. The germline V gene encodes CDR1 SGHTA and CDR2 FQGNSA. The CDR3 region has the DNA TGTGCCAGCAGCCGTAGCGGGTGGGAAAGCACAGATACGCAGTATTTT. Its translation is CASSRSGWESTDTQYF. The complete variable domain, with remaining parts taken from reference TRBV7-2 and TRBJ2-3, reads GAGVSQSPSNKVTEKGKDVELRCDPISGHTALYWYRQSLGQGLEFLIYFQGNSAPDKSGLPSDRFSAERTGGSVSTLTIQRTQQEDSAVYLCASSRSGWESTDTQYFGPGTRLTVL.

This clone was picked up many times. The rearrangement uses TRBV19 and TRBJ1-2, with 7 bases identical to TRBD1. The length of the CDR3 is 14 residues. Germline CDR1 and CDR2: LNHDA and SQIVND (reference sequence). J was trimmed by 0 bases and V by 9 bases; bases with no gene match: 7. CDR3 region: CASLGTASNYGYTF. The CDR3 DNA is TGTGCCAGCCTGGGGACAGCATCTAACTATGGCTACACCTTC.

This clone came up many times. The V gene is TRBV10-3, the J gene TRBJ2-2, with a possible D match to TRBD2 (5 bases). Germline values: CDR1 ENHRY, CDR2 SYGVKD. The CDR3 runs to 15 residues. Trimming took 2 bases from V and 6 from J, leaving 13 bases between them. DNA for the CDR3: TGTGCCATCAGTGAGCCCGGGATAGGAGCCGGGGAGCTGTTTTTT. Amino acid sequence: CAISEPGIGAGELFF.

This clone was seen a handful of times. This chain links TRBV28 with TRBJ1-3; 7 bases map to TRBD1. The CDR3 is 19 amino acids. Germline V lookup: CDR1 MDHEN, CDR2 SYDVKM. The V gene end was trimmed by 5 bases and the J gene end by 0 bases; junction bases not matched to a gene: 16. The CDR3 nucleotides are TGTGCCAGCAGTCCCCGATGGGACAGCCCATCCCACTCTGGAAACACCATATATTTT. Protein: CASSPRWDSPSHSGNTIYF.

The table lists this clone with many counts. The chain has TRBV5-1 and TRBJ1-1; TRBD1 matches at 9 bases. This CDR3 spans 15 amino acids. Trimming removed 4 bases from V and 1 base from J; junction bases left unmatched: 5. Germline V lookup: CDR1 SGHRS, CDR2 YFSETQ. The CDR3 coding sequence is TGCGCCAGCAGCCCTCTGACAGGGGGGAACACTGAAGCTTTCTTT. This codes for CASSPLTGGNTEAFF.